Reported below is one T cell receptor (beta chain). Antigen specificity is unknown. Control samples came 1 year after myeloablative marrow transplants with methotrexate plus calcineurin inhibitor. Germline assignment: CDR1 MDHEN and CDR2 SYDVKM. V was cut by 5 bases and J by 6 bases, with 8 bases left in between. The CDR3 is 11 residues long. The data were taken from a study of T cells after posttransplantation cyclophosphamide. The assay was immunoSEQ multiplex PCR, and TCRdb's table has in-frame clones only and misses some. The sample has about 21,000 clones, 80% to 90% seen once. Broader study findings: Tissue-infiltrating T cells from skin or gut overlapped little with blood T cells. Donor CD8+ memory clones often dominated recipient blood repertoires at later times. After PTCy, TRB diversity resembled that of CNI/methotrexate controls.

Sequenced here: PBMCs, sampled 350 to 400 days after allogeneic stem cell transplant with calcineurin inhibitor and methotrexate. The source of this sequence is a female patient between 25 and 45 years old who received an allogeneic stem cell transplant from an unrelated donor, was CMV-positive, and had acute and chronic GVHD. Some T cells may possibly be graft donor cells. The V and J genes are TRBV28 and TRBJ2-7; weak D call: TRBD1 (5 bases). CDR3 amino acids: CASSPQGEQYF. The CDR3 coding sequence is TGTGCCAGCAGTCCTCAGGGCGAGCAGTACTTC.